This T cell receptor (beta chain) was captured in a study of early T cells in non-severe SARS-CoV-2 infection (dated by TCRdb to about 2021). Regarding the complete study: Because TCR sequencing relied on bulk RNA taken from unsorted whole blood, pairing of alpha and beta chains was not possible.

Receptor libraries were prepared by 5' RACE. The data were produced on a NextSeq 500. To correct for sequencing error and PCR bias, the TCR library protocol tagged individual cDNA molecules with unique molecular identifiers. TCR alpha and beta chains were both sequenced, and the abundances of alpha and beta sequences in each sample were closely correlated with each other. Per the original workflow: V gene, J gene and CDR3 annotation of TCR sequences was performed with Decombinator V4. Expanded TCRs were defined as changing significantly between any two time points under a Poisson model with p below 0.0001. TCR abundances were normalised to the total number of TCRs sequenced in each sample and reported as counts per million. A search of VDJdb, accessed on 1 November 2021, was run for TCRs annotated to CMV, EBV and SARS-CoV-2, with TCRs annotated for multiple antigens excluded. The public reads were quality trimmed at Q25 with fastp and then assembled into clones with MiXCR by TCRdb, keeping productive beta chains. Under each unique CDR3 protein, matching rows form one entry showing the most common genes and DNA. The authors' filters were not applied to this entry. Across this sample there are roughly 56,000 distinct CDR3 sequences, with approximately 12% seen only once. More than 7.5% of the sample lies in the top ten.

The paper's findings and limits, for the study overall: VDJdb matching was skewed toward anti-spike CD8 responses, so virus-specific expansions were likely underestimated and private and CD4 specificities were missed.

The study was a case-control design nested within a healthcare worker cohort in London, UK, with weekly nasopharyngeal swab PCR tests and blood sampling. Healthcare workers were recruited during the week of the UK lockdown, between 23 and 31 March 2020, and followed weekly for up to 16 weeks. A word on this clonotype: The antigen it binds to is not known. Base qualities are not recorded, but no much larger clone differs from it by a single base.

Material for sequencing was whole blood. This TCR derives from an adult who was a healthcare worker with PCR-confirmed SARS-CoV-2 infection or an uninfected control (not recorded which).

The nucleotides read TGCAGCGTTTGTGGCACTGCTAGCACAGATACGCAGTATTTT. It specifies CSVCGTASTDTQYF. The receptor chain draws on TRBV29-1 and TRBJ2-3; the D gene assignment is ambiguous. CDR1 SQVTM and CDR2 ANQGSEA were looked up in the germline V gene. The CDR3 numbers 14 residues from cysteine through phenylalanine. Only the CDR3 portion is preserved as DNA: 42 bases, with reading frame beginning at the first base. V loses 5 bases of germline sequence and J loses 0 bases, and the interval between the two ends is 12 bases.